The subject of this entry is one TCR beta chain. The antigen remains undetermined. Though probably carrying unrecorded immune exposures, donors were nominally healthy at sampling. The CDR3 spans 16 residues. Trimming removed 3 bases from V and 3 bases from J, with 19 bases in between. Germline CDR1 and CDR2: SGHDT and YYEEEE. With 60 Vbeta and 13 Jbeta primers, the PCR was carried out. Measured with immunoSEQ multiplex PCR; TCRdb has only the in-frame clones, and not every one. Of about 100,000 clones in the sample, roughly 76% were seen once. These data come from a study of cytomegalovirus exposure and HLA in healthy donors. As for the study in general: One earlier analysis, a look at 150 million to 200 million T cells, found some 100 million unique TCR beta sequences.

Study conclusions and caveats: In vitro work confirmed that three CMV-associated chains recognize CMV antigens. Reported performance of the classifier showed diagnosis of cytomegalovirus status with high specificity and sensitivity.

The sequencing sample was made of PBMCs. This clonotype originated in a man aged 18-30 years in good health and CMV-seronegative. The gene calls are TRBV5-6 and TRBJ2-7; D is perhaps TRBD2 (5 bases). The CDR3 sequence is CASSSLLVLEGYEQYF. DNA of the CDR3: TGTGCCAGCAGCTCGCTTTTAGTTCTCGAGGGCTACGAGCAGTACTTC.